This T cell receptor beta chain originates from a study of STAT5B mutations in CD4+ large granular lymphocyte leukemia. Study findings and constraints: Main leukemic clonotypes were patient-specific, but about 25% appeared at low frequency elsewhere. Compared with healthy controls (2/35), patient top clones favored TRBV06 (8/27). Without putative leukemic clones, patient CD4-sorted repertoires remained more clonal than healthy CD4+ repertoires.

V was clipped by 0 bases and J by 3 bases; unmatched bases: 7. The CDR3 totals 16 residues. Germline CDR1 reads ENHRY; CDR2 reads SYGVKD. Healthy controls were blood donor buffy coats. This clone has only one observation. No antigen is known for it. Sequencing was performed with immunoSEQ multiplex PCR; in TCRdb, only in-frame clones are kept and a portion is missing. The repertoire holds 25,000 to 30,000 clones, with approximately 79% as singletons. The sequenced material came from CD4+ T cells from blood buffy coats. The chain combines TRBV10-3 with TRBJ1-1; 7 bases fit TRBD1. The sequence came from a human donor in good health. As DNA, the CDR3 is TGTGCCATCAGTGAGTCGGGAGGGGGCGGGTACACTGAAGCTTTCTTT. Its translation: CAISESGGGGYTEAFF.